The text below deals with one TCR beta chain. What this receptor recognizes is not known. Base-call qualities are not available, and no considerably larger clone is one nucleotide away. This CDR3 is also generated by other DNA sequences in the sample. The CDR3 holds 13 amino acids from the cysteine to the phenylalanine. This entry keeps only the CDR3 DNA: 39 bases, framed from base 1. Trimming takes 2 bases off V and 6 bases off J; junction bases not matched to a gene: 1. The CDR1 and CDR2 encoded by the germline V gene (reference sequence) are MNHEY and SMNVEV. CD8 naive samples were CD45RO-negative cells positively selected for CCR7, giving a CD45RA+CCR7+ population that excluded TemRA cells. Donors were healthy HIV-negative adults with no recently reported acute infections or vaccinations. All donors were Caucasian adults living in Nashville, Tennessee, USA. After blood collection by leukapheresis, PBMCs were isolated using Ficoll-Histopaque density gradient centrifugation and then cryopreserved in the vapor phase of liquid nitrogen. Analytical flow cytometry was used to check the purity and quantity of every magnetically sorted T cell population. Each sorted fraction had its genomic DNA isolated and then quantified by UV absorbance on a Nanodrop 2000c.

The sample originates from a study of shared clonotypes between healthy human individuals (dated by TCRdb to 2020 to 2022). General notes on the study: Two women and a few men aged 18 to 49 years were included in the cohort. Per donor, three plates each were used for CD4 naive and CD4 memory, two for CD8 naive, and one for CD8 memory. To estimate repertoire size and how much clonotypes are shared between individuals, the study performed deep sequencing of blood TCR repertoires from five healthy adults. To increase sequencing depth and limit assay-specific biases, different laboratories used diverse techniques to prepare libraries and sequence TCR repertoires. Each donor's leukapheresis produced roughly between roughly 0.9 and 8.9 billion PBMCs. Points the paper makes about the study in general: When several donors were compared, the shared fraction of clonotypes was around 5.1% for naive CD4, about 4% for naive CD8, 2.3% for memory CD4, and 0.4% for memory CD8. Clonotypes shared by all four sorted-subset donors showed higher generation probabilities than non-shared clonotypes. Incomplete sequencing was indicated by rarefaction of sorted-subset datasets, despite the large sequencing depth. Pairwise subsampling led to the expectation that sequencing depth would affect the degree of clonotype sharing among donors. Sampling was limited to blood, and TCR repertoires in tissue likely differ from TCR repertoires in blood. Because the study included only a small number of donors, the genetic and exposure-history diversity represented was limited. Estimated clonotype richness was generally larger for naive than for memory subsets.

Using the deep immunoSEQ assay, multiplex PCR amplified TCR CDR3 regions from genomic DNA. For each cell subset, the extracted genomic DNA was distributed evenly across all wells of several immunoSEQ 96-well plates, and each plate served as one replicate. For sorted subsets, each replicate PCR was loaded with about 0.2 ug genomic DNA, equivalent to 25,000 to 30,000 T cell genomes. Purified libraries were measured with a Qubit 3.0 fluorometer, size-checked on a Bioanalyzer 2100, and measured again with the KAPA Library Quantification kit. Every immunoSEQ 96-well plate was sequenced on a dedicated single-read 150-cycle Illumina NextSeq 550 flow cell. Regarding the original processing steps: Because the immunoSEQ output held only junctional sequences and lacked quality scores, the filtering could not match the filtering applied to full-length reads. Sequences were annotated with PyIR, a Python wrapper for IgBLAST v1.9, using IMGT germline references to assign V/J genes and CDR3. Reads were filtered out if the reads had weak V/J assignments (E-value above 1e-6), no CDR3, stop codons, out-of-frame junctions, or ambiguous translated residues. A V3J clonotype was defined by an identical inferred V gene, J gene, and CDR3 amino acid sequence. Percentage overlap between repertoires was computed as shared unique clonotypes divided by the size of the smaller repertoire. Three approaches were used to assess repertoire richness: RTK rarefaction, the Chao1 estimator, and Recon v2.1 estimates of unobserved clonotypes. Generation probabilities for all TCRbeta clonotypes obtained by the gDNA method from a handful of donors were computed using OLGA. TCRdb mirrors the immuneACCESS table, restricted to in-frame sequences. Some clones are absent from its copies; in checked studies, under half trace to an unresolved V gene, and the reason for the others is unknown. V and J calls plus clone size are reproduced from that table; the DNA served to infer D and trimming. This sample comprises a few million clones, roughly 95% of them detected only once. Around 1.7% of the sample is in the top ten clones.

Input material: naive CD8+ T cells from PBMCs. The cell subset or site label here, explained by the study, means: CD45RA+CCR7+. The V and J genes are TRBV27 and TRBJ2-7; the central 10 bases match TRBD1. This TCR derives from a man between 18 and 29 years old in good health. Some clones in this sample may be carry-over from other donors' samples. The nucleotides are TGTGCCAGCAGTTTAGACAGGGGGCTCGAGCAGTACTTC. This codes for CASSLDRGLEQYF.